This entry lists 15 T cell receptor beta chains sequenced from one sample in a study of T cells after yellow fever vaccination. TCRdb re-derived calls from the 5' RACE reads in MiXCR, one entry per CDR3 protein. The table shows some 150,000 distinct CDR3 sequences, with less than 8.5% occurring only once. The input for sequencing was CD4+ T cells sorted from PBMCs, taken 10 days after the yellow fever booster vaccination. These receptors were obtained from a young man who received the YFV17D yellow fever vaccine.

This clonotype occurred many times. This rearrangement joins TRBV9 to TRBJ2-5, with 7 bases lining up with TRBD2. V was pared by 0 bases and J by 2 bases, with 4 bases of the junction left unmatched. This CDR3 comprises 15 residues. Germline CDR1 and CDR2: SGDLS and YYNGEE. DNA of the CDR3: TGTGCCAGCAGCGTAGGTTGGGGGGGTCAAGAGACCCAGTACTTC. It specifies CASSVGWGGQETQYF.

This clonotype was counted a few times. This rearrangement joins TRBV7-9 to TRBJ2-7, with a tentative D call TRBD2 (5 bases). V lost 3 bases and J 5 bases, leaving 11 bases between the germline ends. This CDR3 comprises 13 residues. The V gene's germline CDR1 is SEHNR and CDR2 FQNEAQ (reference sequence). CDR3 sequence: CASSFQTGNEQYF. CDR3 sequence (DNA): TGTGCCAGCAGCTTTCAAACGGGGAACGAGCAGTACTTC.

The CDR3 spells CSASHRQRGTEAFF. The CDR3 nucleotides read TGCAGTGCTTCCCATCGACAGAGAGGTACTGAAGCTTTCTTT. This rearrangement joins TRBV20-1 to TRBJ1-1; D might be TRBD1 (5 bases). The germline gives CDR1 DFQATT, CDR2 SNEGSKA (reference sequence). With 5 bases removed from V and 5 bases from J, the gap between germline ends came to 18 bases. The CDR3 has 14 amino acids.

This clonotype showed up many times. The rearrangement uses TRBV7-2 and TRBJ1-5, with 7 bases fitting TRBD1. This CDR3 contains 14 residues. Trimming took 6 bases from V and 6 from J; bases not matched to a gene: 8. In germline, CDR1 is SGHTA, CDR2 FQGNSA. The chain's CDR3 is CASSLSGTAQPQHF. The CDR3 coding sequence is TGTGCCAGCAGTTTATCCGGGACAGCTCAGCCCCAGCATTTT.

Ten or more counts support this clonotype. The gene calls are TRBV7-8 and TRBJ2-7, with TRBD2 as a possible D gene (6 bases). V was clipped by 5 bases and J by 3 bases, with 17 bases between them. CDR3 length: 15 amino acids. CDR1 and CDR2 (germline): SGHVS, FQNEAQ. CDR3 DNA: TGTGCCAGCAGCCCTGACCGCGGGACGAACTACGAGCAGTACTTC. Protein: CASSPDRGTNYEQYF. Drawing the rest from reference TRBV7-8 and TRBJ2-7, the complete variable domain is GAGVSQSPRYKVAKRGQDVALRCDPISGHVSLFWYQQALGQGPEFLTYFQNEAQLDKSGLPSDRFFAERPEGSVSTLKIQRTQQEDSAVYLCASSPDRGTNYEQYFGPGTRLTVT.

Of note for this clonotype: It may be a read error: a sequence one base away is much more abundant. The rearrangement links TRBV12-3 or TRBV12-4 to TRBJ2-7; 8 bases are shared with TRBD1. CDR3 length equals 14 residues. CDR3 region: CASSLDREPYEEYF. DNA for the CDR3: TGTGCCAGCAGTTTGGACAGGGAACCCTACGAGGAGTACTTC.

This clonotype has at least ten counts. The rearrangement joins TRBV12-3 or TRBV12-4 to TRBJ2-7; TRBD2 might be the D (6 bases). The V end lost 5 bases, the J end lost 8 bases, and 19 bases lay between the germline ends. The CDR3 sequence is 14 residues long. The CDR3 bases are TGTGCCAGCAGTACAGCGACTAGAGATAGGCAGCAGTACTTC. It translates to CASSTATRDRQQYF.

This clonotype was observed at least ten times. V usage is TRBV7-2 and J usage is TRBJ2-3; D gene ambiguous. The V and J ends lost 5 bases and 7 bases respectively, with 10 bases between them. This CDR3 contains 12 residues. Germline assignment: CDR1 SGHTA and CDR2 FQGNSA. Written as DNA, the CDR3 is TGTGCCAGCAGCCCCTCCCCCAATACGCAGTATTTT. Translated: CASSPSPNTQYF.

This clonotype was recorded many times. V gene TRBV5-1 combines with J gene TRBJ2-1; the match to TRBD1 covers 7 bases. The CDR3 has 16 residues. V gave up 3 bases and J gave up 5 bases; unmatched junction bases: 11. Germline V gene lookup returns CDR1 SGHRS and CDR2 YFSETQ. The CDR3 protein is CASSSTGDPGDNEQFF. For the CDR3, the DNA is TGCGCCAGCAGCTCTACAGGGGATCCTGGAGACAATGAGCAGTTCTTC.

This clonotype occurred many times. The chain combines TRBV27 with TRBJ2-1, with D possibly matching TRBD2 (5 bases). The CDR3 sequence is 16 residues long. Germline lookup yields CDR1 MNHEY and CDR2 SMNVEV (reference sequence). Trimming stripped 5 bases from V and 8 bases from J, with 22 bases between. The CDR3 sequence is CASSVVGPRVGYEQFF. DNA for the CDR3: TGTGCCAGCAGTGTAGTAGGTCCGAGGGTAGGCTATGAGCAGTTCTTC.

This clonotype was counted ten times or more. The CDR3 bases are TGTGCCAGCAGCCGTAGAGGGGCCGGGACAGGCCAGGATTCCGAGACCCAGTACTTC. Its protein product is CASSRRGAGTGQDSETQYF. The gene calls are TRBV11-2 and TRBJ2-5, with 8 bases that match TRBD1. Germline loops: CDR1 SGHAT, CDR2 FQNNGV. V was clipped by 5 bases and J by 5 bases; unmatched bases: 22. CDR3 size: 19 residues.

This clonotype was seen at least ten times. This chain links TRBV18 with TRBJ2-3; the D gene could be TRBD1 or TRBD2 (5 bases each). V lost 2 bases to trimming and J lost 4 bases, with 13 bases between them. This CDR3 contains 15 residues. Germline CDR1 and CDR2: KGHSH and LQKENI. This CDR3 reads CASSPVREGPDTQYF. The CDR3 bases are TGTGCCAGCTCACCAGTCCGAGAGGGGCCAGATACGCAGTATTTT.

This clonotype was observed many times. The V and J genes are TRBV10-3 and TRBJ2-1; D remains unclear. Germline V gene sequence: CDR1 ENHRY, CDR2 SYGVKD. Trimming took off 0 bases at V and 4 bases at J, with 10 bases between the two ends. The CDR3 spans 15 residues. For the CDR3, the DNA is TGTGCCATCAGTGAGTCGAACCTCGGGTACAATGAGCAGTTCTTC. Translating it yields CAISESNLGYNEQFF.

This clonotype was seen many times. The chain couples TRBV7-2 to TRBJ1-2; 10 bases line up with TRBD1. Unmatched junction bases numbered 10, after V lost 3 bases and J lost 6 bases. This CDR3 contains 16 residues. CDR1 is SGHTA and CDR2 is FQGNSA in the germline V gene. The DNA for the CDR3 is TGTGCCAGCAGCTTTACCGGGACAGGGGATCCGCATGGCTACACCTTC. Amino acids: CASSFTGTGDPHGYTF.

This clonotype has ten or more counts. The J gene is TRBJ1-4, the V gene TRBV7-9; D possibly corresponds to TRBD1 (6 bases). Looked up from germline, CDR1 is SEHNR and CDR2 is FQNEAQ (reference sequence). The CDR3 sequence is 15 residues long. The germline V and J ends were trimmed by 5 bases and 7 bases, with 17 bases remaining between them. The CDR3 protein is CASSPGGGLGEKLFF. In DNA form, the CDR3 reads TGTGCCAGCAGCCCCGGCGGGGGGCTGGGTGAAAAACTGTTTTTT.